These T cell receptor beta chains were read from a single sample in a study of regulatory T cells in long-lasting Graves disease. A single record per CDR3 protein comes from TCRdb applying MiXCR to the multiplex PCR reads. The sample carries roughly 470,000 distinct CDR3 sequences, roughly 20% recorded once. Sequenced here: peripheral blood mononuclear cells (PBMCs), sampled when the disease was refractory, from a patient treated with antithyroid drugs. The receptors originated from a female donor with Graves disease. Both conserved end residues are part of each CDR3. The D gene is left open where the match is weak. Some rows mark clone size as missing; the rest say once, few, many or name a class of expanded clone.

D: TRBD1
size: many
V: TRBV28
J: TRBJ1-5
CDR3: CASSSPVYAGQGSNQPQHF
DNA: TGTGCCAGCAGTTCCCCGGTTTATGCGGGACAGGGCAGCAATCAGCCCCAGCATTTT

D: TRBD1
size: few
V: TRBV6-1
J: TRBJ1-5
CDR3: CASRRQGGVQPQHF
DNA: TGTGCCAGCAGACGACAGGGAGGAGTTCAGCCCCAGCATTTT

D: .
size: few
V: TRBV10-1
J: TRBJ1-5
CDR3: CASSEHGRATVSNQPQHF
DNA: TGCGCCAGCAGTGAGCACGGTCGGGCTACAGTAAGCAATCAGCCCCAGCATTTT

D: .
size: many
V: TRBV6-5
J: TRBJ2-5
CDR3: CASSYSMRLNQETQYF
DNA: TGTGCCAGCAGTTACTCGATGCGACTAAACCAAGAGACCCAGTACTTC

D: .
size: few
V: TRBV7-8
J: TRBJ1-1
CDR3: CASSPREPLATEAFF
DNA: TGTGCCAGCAGCCCCCGGGAGCCTCTTGCCACTGAAGCTTTCTTT

D: .
size: .
V: TRBV5-1
J: TRBJ2-7
CDR3: CASGPVSTYEQYF
DNA: TGCGCCAGCGGCCCCGTTAGCACCTACGAGCAGTACTTC

D: .
size: few
V: TRBV27
J: TRBJ1-5
CDR3: CAISRGYQPQHF
DNA: TGTGCCATCTCTCGGGGTTACCAGCCCCAGCATTTT

D: TRBD2
size: many
V: TRBV30
J: TRBJ2-5
CDR3: CAWSVLAGVETQYF
DNA: TGTGCCTGGAGTGTACTAGCGGGAGTAGAGACCCAGTACTTC

D: TRBD1
size: .
V: TRBV6-1
J: TRBJ2-5
CDR3: CASSSGTGEETQYF
DNA: TGTGCCAGCAGCTCCGGGACAGGGGAAGAGACCCAGTACTTC

D: .
size: .
V: TRBV5-5
J: TRBJ2-3
CDR3: CASSLAGRDTDTQYF
DNA: TGTGCCAGCAGCTTGGCGGGACGGGACACAGATACGCAGTATTTT

D: TRBD2
size: many
V: TRBV6-1
J: TRBJ2-5
CDR3: CASSEGPSGSFQETQYF
DNA: TGTGCCAGCAGTGAAGGCCCCAGCGGGAGTTTCCAAGAGACCCAGTACTTC

D: .
size: few
V: TRBV15
J: TRBJ1-1
CDR3: CATSRYRTAGVGEAFF
DNA: TGTGCCACCAGCAGATACCGGACCGCGGGGGTAGGTGAAGCTTTCTTT

D: TRBD2
size: .
V: TRBV3-1
J: TRBJ2-5
CDR3: CASRPGLAGVGTQYF
DNA: TGTGCCAGCAGACCCGGACTAGCGGGAGTGGGGACCCAGTACTTC

D: .
size: many
V: TRBV7-2
J: TRBJ2-2
CDR3: CASSSPPILMGTGELFF
DNA: TGTGCCAGCAGCTCACCGCCTATACTAATGGGGACCGGGGAGCTGTTTTTT

D: TRBD2
size: few
V: TRBV7-2
J: TRBJ2-7
CDR3: CASSPLGGRAYKQYF
DNA: TGTGCCAGCAGCCCCCTCGGCGGGAGGGCTTATAAGCAGTACTTC

D: .
size: many
V: TRBV6-1
J: TRBJ1-1
CDR3: CASSPASDTEAFF
DNA: TGTGCCAGCAGTCCCGCATCAGATACTGAAGCTTTCTTT

D: .
size: many
V: TRBV6-2/TRBV6-3
J: TRBJ2-7
CDR3: CASSSPDSFYEQYF
DNA: TGTGCCAGCAGTTCTCCGGACAGTTTCTACGAGCAGTACTTC

D: TRBD1
size: many
V: TRBV10-3
J: TRBJ2-7
CDR3: CAISERGTDSYEQYF
DNA: TGTGCCATCAGTGAGCGAGGGACAGACTCCTACGAGCAGTACTTC

D: .
size: many
V: TRBV2
J: TRBJ1-2
CDR3: CASSESGVYGYTF
DNA: TGTGCCAGCAGTGAGAGCGGTGTTTATGGCTACACCTTC

D: .
size: few
V: TRBV30
J: TRBJ1-6
CDR3: CAWSITGRGNSPLHF
DNA: TGTGCCTGGAGTATAACAGGAAGGGGAAATTCACCCCTCCACTTT

D: TRBD1
size: many
V: TRBV12-5
J: TRBJ1-1
CDR3: CASGLGQGSTEAFF
DNA: TGTGCTAGTGGTTTGGGACAGGGCTCGACTGAAGCTTTCTTT

D: .
size: many
V: TRBV9
J: TRBJ2-5
CDR3: CASSGTGARRETQYF
DNA: TGTGCCAGCAGCGGGACGGGGGCGCGTCGAGAGACCCAGTACTTC

D: .
size: many
V: TRBV6-1
J: TRBJ1-1
CDR3: CASSGRQTEAFF
DNA: TGTGCCAGCAGTGGTCGACAGACTGAAGCTTTCTTT

D: TRBD1
size: .
V: TRBV5-1
J: TRBJ2-7
CDR3: CASSPGTGSGEQYF
DNA: TGCGCCAGCAGCCCTGGGACAGGGTCGGGTGAGCAGTACTTC

D: .
size: many
V: TRBV28
J: TRBJ1-2
CDR3: CASHPALGAGGYTF
DNA: TGTGCCAGCCACCCGGCTCTGGGGGCAGGTGGCTACACCTTC

D: .
size: many
V: TRBV24-1
J: TRBJ2-7
CDR3: CATSDFAGYEQYF
DNA: TGTGCCACCAGTGATTTCGCGGGCTACGAGCAGTACTTC

D: .
size: .
V: TRBV20-1
J: TRBJ1-2
CDR3: CSASEDNYGYTF
DNA: TGCAGTGCTAGTGAGGATAACTATGGCTACACCTTC

D: .
size: many
V: TRBV19
J: TRBJ1-1
CDR3: CASRDSANTEAFF
DNA: TGTGCCAGCAGGGACTCAGCGAACACTGAAGCTTTCTTT

D: TRBD1
size: many
V: TRBV12-3/TRBV12-4
J: TRBJ2-4
CDR3: CASSWTGGTKNIQYF
DNA: TGTGCCAGCAGTTGGACAGGGGGGACCAAAAACATTCAGTACTTC

D: TRBD2
size: .
V: TRBV3-1
J: TRBJ2-5
CDR3: CASSYRLAVQETQYF
DNA: TGTGCCAGCAGCTATCGACTAGCGGTCCAAGAGACCCAGTACTTC

D: .
size: many
V: TRBV2
J: TRBJ1-4
CDR3: CASSGAYNEKLFF
DNA: TGTGCCAGCAGTGGGGCCTATAATGAAAAACTGTTTTTT

D: TRBD2
size: .
V: TRBV2
J: TRBJ2-3
CDR3: CASWGSGSMTDTQYF
DNA: TGTGCCAGCTGGGGGAGCGGGAGTATGACAGATACGCAGTATTTT

D: .
size: .
V: TRBV29-1
J: TRBJ2-3
CDR3: CSGGNTDTQYF
DNA: TGCAGCGGAGGGAACACAGATACGCAGTATTTT

D: .
size: few
V: TRBV6-1
J: TRBJ1-5
CDR3: CASREERYQPQHF
DNA: TGTGCCAGCAGGGAAGAAAGGTATCAGCCCCAGCATTTT

D: .
size: .
V: TRBV6-1
J: TRBJ2-5
CDR3: CASSAWPPPLKQETQYF
DNA: TGTGCCAGCAGTGCCTGGCCGCCCCCTCTGAAACAAGAGACCCAGTACTTC

D: .
size: many
V: TRBV12-3/TRBV12-4
J: TRBJ1-1
CDR3: CASSFGGASNTEAFF
DNA: TGTGCCAGCAGTTTCGGGGGGGCATCGAACACTGAAGCTTTCTTT

D: .
size: .
V: TRBV30
J: TRBJ1-4
CDR3: CAWSVGRWGTNEKLFF
DNA: TGTGCCTGGAGTGTAGGTCGATGGGGTACGAATGAAAAACTGTTTTTT

D: .
size: .
V: TRBV19
J: TRBJ2-4
CDR3: CASSTLSFSTNIQYF
DNA: TGTGCCAGTAGTACCCTCTCATTCTCCACAAACATTCAGTACTTC

D: .
size: .
V: TRBV20-1
J: TRBJ2-1
CDR3: CSARDLSELFSYNEQFF
DNA: TGCAGTGCTAGAGATCTATCGGAGCTGTTCTCCTACAATGAGCAGTTCTTC

D: TRBD2
size: .
V: TRBV5-5
J: TRBJ2-7
CDR3: CASSLTPSGLSYEQYF
DNA: TGTGCCAGCAGCTTGACCCCTAGCGGGTTATCCTACGAGCAGTACTTC

D: TRBD2
size: few
V: TRBV7-7
J: TRBJ2-5
CDR3: CASPGGYQETQYF
DNA: TGTGCTAGCCCCGGGGGGTACCAAGAGACCCAGTACTTC

D: .
size: .
V: TRBV9
J: TRBJ1-1
CDR3: CASSTQEWGEAFF
DNA: TGTGCCAGCAGCACGCAGGAGTGGGGGGAAGCTTTCTTT

D: .
size: many
V: TRBV27
J: TRBJ1-5
CDR3: CASSLYPNQPQHF
DNA: TGTGCCAGCAGTTTATACCCCAATCAGCCCCAGCATTTT

D: .
size: many
V: TRBV27
J: TRBJ2-4
CDR3: CASSSTMDIQYF
DNA: TGTGCCAGCAGTTCTACAATGGACATTCAGTACTTC

D: .
size: many
V: TRBV6-5
J: TRBJ1-1
CDR3: CASSYSTAIWTEAFF
DNA: TGTGCCAGCAGTTATTCGACAGCGATTTGGACTGAAGCTTTCTTT

D: .
size: few
V: TRBV5-1
J: TRBJ2-2
CDR3: CASSLDGHTTGELFF
DNA: TGCGCCAGCAGCTTGGACGGACACACCACCGGGGAGCTGTTTTTT

D: TRBD1
size: .
V: TRBV28
J: TRBJ2-7
CDR3: CASSRARDRVFHEQYF
DNA: TGTGCCAGCAGCCGGGCCCGGGACAGGGTGTTCCACGAGCAGTACTTC

D: .
size: few
V: TRBV20-1
J: TRBJ1-2
CDR3: CSARDPRFYGYTF
DNA: TGCAGTGCTAGAGATCCCCGATTCTATGGCTACACCTTC

D: .
size: .
V: TRBV6-1
J: TRBJ1-3
CDR3: CASSVAGGGGNTIYF
DNA: TGTGCCAGCAGTGTCGCAGGTGGTGGTGGAAACACCATATATTTT

D: .
size: .
V: TRBV4-1
J: TRBJ1-1
CDR3: CASRGYLSEQAFF
DNA: TGCGCCAGCAGAGGGTACCTGTCCGAGCAAGCTTTCTTT

D: TRBD1
size: many
V: TRBV28
J: TRBJ1-1
CDR3: CASRAGTVKAFF
DNA: TGTGCCAGCAGGGCCGGGACAGTTAAAGCTTTCTTT

D: TRBD2
size: .
V: TRBV7-2
J: TRBJ2-6
CDR3: CASRSGRAGGGANVLTF
DNA: TGTGCCAGCAGAAGCGGGAGAGCCGGGGGCGGGGCCAACGTCCTGACTTTC

D: .
size: many
V: TRBV11-2
J: TRBJ1-1
CDR3: CASSFLGRGRATEAFF
DNA: TGTGCCAGCAGCTTCCTGGGACGGGGTCGGGCCACTGAAGCTTTCTTT

D: TRBD2
size: .
V: TRBV7-8
J: TRBJ2-1
CDR3: CASSLDGAGASYYEQFF
DNA: TGTGCCAGCAGCTTAGATGGAGCGGGGGCCTCCTACTATGAGCAGTTCTTC

D: .
size: .
V: TRBV5-1
J: TRBJ1-1
CDR3: CASTKGENTEAFF
DNA: TGCGCCAGCACAAAAGGGGAAAACACTGAAGCTTTCTTT

D: .
size: .
V: TRBV30
J: TRBJ1-1
CDR3: CAWSVGHRVNTEAFF
DNA: TGTGCCTGGAGTGTGGGCCACAGGGTGAACACTGAAGCTTTCTTT

D: .
size: many
V: TRBV27
J: TRBJ2-5
CDR3: CASSSYSQETQYF
DNA: TGTGCCAGCAGTTCATACTCCCAAGAGACCCAGTACTTC

D: .
size: .
V: TRBV20-1
J: TRBJ2-7
CDR3: CSASLGGSSSYEQYF
DNA: TGCAGTGCTAGTCTTGGGGGCTCCAGCTCCTACGAGCAGTACTTC